What follows are 31 T cell receptor beta chains derived from one specimen sequenced in a study of cytomegalovirus exposure and HLA in healthy donors. The PCR ran on 60 Vbeta and 13 Jbeta primers. Some clones are missing from TCRdb's copy, which holds only in-frame ones; the method was immunoSEQ multiplex PCR. The sample contains around 170,000 clones, around 82% of which appear only once. Sequencing was carried out using PBMCs. The receptors originated from a boy aged 2 to 10 in good health and CMV-seronegative.

The table lists this clone with a few counts. The genes are TRBV7-6 and TRBJ1-4; possibly TRBD1 for D (6 bases). The CDR3 extends over 14 amino acids. Deletions cut 0 bases from V and 8 bases from J, with 10 bases between. Germline CDR1 SGHVS, CDR2 FNYEAQ. The CDR3 loop is CASSLARGQEKLFF. For the CDR3, the DNA is TGTGCCAGCAGCTTAGCCAGGGGTCAGGAAAAACTGTTTTTT.

Details on this clone: Germline is not matched at one junction end, which may reflect a read error. The rearrangement links TRBV5-6 to TRBJ2-3, with TRBD2 matching 11 bases. The CDR3 sequence is 14 residues long. Per germline, CDR1 SGHDT and CDR2 YYEEEE. In DNA, the CDR3 is TGTGCCAGCAGCTTGGGGGGGTTAGCGGGAGGGCTGGATTTT. This sequence encodes CASSLGGLAGGLDF.

V is TRBV5-1 and J is TRBJ1-5, with D perhaps TRBD1 (6 bases). The CDR3 is made up of 15 amino acids. V shed 4 bases and J shed 0 bases, with 11 bases lying between them. Germline loops: CDR1 SGHRS, CDR2 YFSETQ. In DNA form, the CDR3 reads TGCGCCAGCAGCCCAGGGACATCTAGCAATCAGCCCCAGCATTTT. This gives the protein CASSPGTSSNQPQHF. Full variable domain (remainder filled in from reference TRBV5-1 and TRBJ1-5): KAGVTQTPRYLIKTRGQQVTLSCSPISGHRSVSWYQQTPGQGLQFLFEYFSETQRNKGNFPGRFSGRQFSNSRSEMNVSTLELGDSALYLCASSPGTSSNQPQHFGDGTRLSIL.

The CDR3 spells CASRSFYGYTF. CDR3 DNA: TGTGCCAGCAGGTCCTTCTATGGCTACACCTTC. The J gene is TRBJ1-2, the V gene TRBV2; D is unclear. The CDR3 totals 11 residues. The V gene's germline CDR1 is SNHLY and CDR2 FYNNEI. Trimming cost V 6 bases and J 4 bases, with 6 bases left between them.

This chain links TRBV2 with TRBJ2-7; a possible D gene is TRBD2 (5 bases). V gave up 2 bases and J gave up 5 bases, with 7 bases separating them. The length of the CDR3 is 12 residues. Germline values: CDR1 SNHLY, CDR2 FYNNEI. In nucleotides, the CDR3 is TGTGCCAGCAGTGAAACGGGGAACGAGCAGTACTTC. Amino acids: CASSETGNEQYF.

The V call is TRBV11-2, the J call TRBJ2-1; the match to TRBD2 covers 10 bases. Germline V CDR1 and CDR2: SGHAT, FQNNGV. Losses at the gene ends were 0 bases for V and 6 bases for J; bases not matched to a gene: 11. The CDR3 has 18 residues. CDR3 nucleotide sequence: TGTGCCAGCAGCTTAGATCTGGGGAGCGGGAGGGGGGTCAATGAGCAGTTCTTC. Protein sequence: CASSLDLGSGRGVNEQFF.

The chain is built from TRBV9 and TRBJ2-3; possible D gene TRBD2, 7 bases. Trimming left V 0 bases short and J 1 base short, with 18 bases between. The CDR3 contains 18 residues. Looked up from germline, CDR1 is SGDLS and CDR2 is YYNGEE. In nucleotides, the CDR3 is TGTGCCAGCAGCGTAGCGGCTAGCGGAGGGGGGGGCACAGATACGCAGTATTTT. Amino acid sequence: CASSVAASGGGGTDTQYF. Together with reference TRBV9 and TRBJ2-3, the CDR3 gives the full variable domain: DSGVTQTPKHLITATGQRVTLRCSPRSGDLSVYWYQQSLDQGLQFLIQYYNGEERAKGNILERFSAQQFPDLHSELNLSSLELGDSALYFCASSVAASGGGGTDTQYFGPGTRLTVL.

This chain connects TRBV4-1 to TRBJ2-3; 10 bases agree with TRBD1. Trimming removed 4 bases from V and 11 bases from J; junction bases left unmatched: 15. This CDR3 comprises 16 residues. Germline CDR1 and CDR2: MGHRA and YSYEKL. The CDR3 bases are TGCGCCAGCAGCCGGGGGTGGGACAGGGGATCCATTATGCAGTATTTT. This sequence encodes CASSRGWDRGSIMQYF.

The CDR3 sequence is CAWTRLLAGRAEAFF. For the CDR3, the DNA is TGTGCCTGGACCCGGCTACTCGCAGGGAGGGCTGAAGCTTTCTTT. J is TRBJ1-1 and V is TRBV30; D is possibly TRBD1 (5 bases). This CDR3 region has 15 residues. The V and J ends lost 4 bases and 6 bases respectively, with 21 bases between them. The germline V gene encodes CDR1 GTSNPN and CDR2 SVGIG (reference sequence).

The chain uses TRBV7-2 and TRBJ2-7, with 8 bases that match TRBD2. J gave up 3 bases and V 5 bases, and 6 bases lay outside the gene matches. There are 14 residues in the CDR3. The germline CDR1 and CDR2 sequences are SGHTA and FQGNSA. This chain's CDR3 is CASSQAGADYEQYF. The CDR3 region has the DNA TGTGCCAGCAGCCAAGCGGGGGCGGACTACGAGCAGTACTTC.

This clone showed up just once. The genes are TRBV11-2 and TRBJ2-3; 8 bases match TRBD1. V was pared by 4 bases and J by 11 bases, with 8 bases of the junction left unmatched. Germline-derived CDR1 and CDR2 are SGHAT and FQNNGV. The CDR3 runs to 13 residues. The CDR3 DNA follows: TGTGCCAGCAGCTCCCAGGGGGCCGTGGGGCAGTATTTT. Protein sequence: CASSSQGAVGQYF. The full variable domain, rest sourced from reference TRBV11-2 and TRBJ2-3, is EAGVAQSPRYKIIEKRQSVAFWCNPISGHATLYWYQQILGQGPKLLIQFQNNGVVDDSQLPKDRFSAERLKGVDSTLKIQPAKLEDSAVYLCASSSQGAVGQYFGPGTRLTVL.

This clone has just one count. This chain uses TRBV25-1 with TRBJ1-2, with TRBD1 as a possible D gene (5 bases). Trimming took off 6 bases at V and 1 base at J, with 9 bases between the two ends. The CDR3 is 13 residues long. Germline CDR1 is MGHDK and CDR2 is SYGVNS. The CDR3 nucleotides are TGTGCCAGCAGAAGCCAGGGTAACTATGGCTACACCTTC. Its protein is CASRSQGNYGYTF.

The chain uses TRBV19 and TRBJ1-5; TRBD1 matches at 9 bases. This CDR3 has 17 amino acids. Germline V gene sequence: CDR1 LNHDA, CDR2 SQIVND (reference sequence). V lost 3 bases to trimming and J lost 7 bases; unmatched junction nucleotides: 13. The CDR3 here is CASSIEGLDRGKQPQHF. DNA of the CDR3: TGTGCCAGTAGTATTGAGGGTTTGGACAGGGGAAAACAGCCCCAGCATTTT.

The chain employs TRBV5-4 and TRBJ2-7; no reliable D call. Germline V gives CDR1 SGHNT, CDR2 YYREEE (reference sequence). V gave up 1 base and J gave up 2 bases, with 10 bases separating them. The CDR3 contains 14 residues. CDR3 in DNA: TGTGCCAGCAGCTTGAGAACCGCGACCTACGAGCAGTACTTC. Its translation is CASSLRTATYEQYF.

V gene TRBV4-1 combines with J gene TRBJ1-3; D possibly corresponds to TRBD1 (6 bases). This CDR3 spans 15 amino acids. The germline V and J ends were trimmed by 3 bases and 2 bases, with 11 bases remaining between them. Germline CDR1 and CDR2: MGHRA and YSYEKL. This CDR3 reads CASSHNTGTGNTIYF. For the CDR3, the DNA is TGCGCCAGCAGCCATAATACAGGGACTGGAAACACCATATATTTT.

V usage is TRBV5-1 and J usage is TRBJ1-4; D may be TRBD1 (6 bases). The CDR3 runs to 17 residues. Trimming pared 0 bases from V and 3 bases from J, leaving 15 bases between. Germline V gene sequence: CDR1 SGHRS, CDR2 YFSETQ. The CDR3 loop is CASSLGQGIMANEKLFF. The CDR3 DNA follows: TGCGCCAGCAGCTTGGGCCAGGGGATAATGGCTAATGAAAAACTGTTTTTT.

Written as DNA, the CDR3 is TGTGCCAGCAGCTTAATCCTCCCGGACAGCCCAAATGAAAAACTGTTTTTT. Its translation: CASSLILPDSPNEKLFF. The gene calls are TRBV7-8 and TRBJ1-4; D possibly corresponds to TRBD1 (6 bases). CDR1 and CDR2 from the germline V gene are SGHVS and FQNEAQ. V was clipped by 2 bases and J by 5 bases, with 18 bases between them. The CDR3 is 17 residues long.

The chain combines TRBV6-5 with TRBJ1-2; D possibly corresponds to TRBD1 (6 bases). Germline V CDR1 and CDR2: MNHEY, SVGAGI. Trimming removed 3 bases from V and 4 bases from J, with 12 bases in between. The CDR3 contains 14 residues. CDR3 DNA: TGTGCCAGCAGTTATCGGGGGGCCGCCTATGGCTACACCTTC. Translating gives CASSYRGAAYGYTF.

In its sample, this clone was seen once. The chain has TRBV19 and TRBJ1-3; weak D call: TRBD1 (6 bases). Trimming left V 1 base short and J 2 bases short, with 12 bases between. The CDR3 runs 16 residues. From germline, CDR1 is LNHDA and CDR2 SQIVND (reference sequence). The CDR3 bases are TGTGCCAGTAGTATAGCCAGGGGCCGTACTGGAAACACCATATATTTT. Its protein is CASSIARGRTGNTIYF.

V and J are TRBV5-1 and TRBJ2-3, with D tentatively TRBD2 (6 bases). Germline CDR1 reads SGHRS; CDR2 reads YFSETQ. The CDR3 has 16 residues. Trimming cost V 0 bases and J 0 bases, with 11 bases left between them. The CDR3 nucleotides read TGCGCCAGCAGCTTGGATACTAGCAGTAGCACAGATACGCAGTATTTT. It translates to CASSLDTSSSTDTQYF.

This rearrangement joins TRBV7-3 to TRBJ2-2; 7 bases are shared with TRBD2. The CDR3 consists of 15 residues. Germline lookup yields CDR1 SGHTA and CDR2 FQGTGA. J gave up 0 bases and V 4 bases, and 2 bases lay outside the gene matches. DNA of the CDR3: TGTGCCAGCAGCTACGGGGGGACGAACACCGGGGAGCTGTTTTTT. It yields the protein CASSYGGTNTGELFF.

This chain uses TRBV19 with TRBJ1-4; D unclear. The CDR3 is 14 amino acids. Germline V CDR1 and CDR2: LNHDA, SQIVND (reference sequence). With 5 bases removed from V and 0 bases from J, the gap between germline ends came to 7 bases. This chain's CDR3 is CASSVGTTNEKLFF. CDR3 in DNA: TGTGCCAGTAGTGTCGGGACAACTAATGAAAAACTGTTTTTT. Using reference TRBV19 and TRBJ1-4 for the parts outside the CDR3, the full variable domain is DGGITQSPKYLFRKEGQNVTLSCEQNLNHDAMYWYRQDPGQGLRLIYYSQIVNDFQKGDIAEGYSVSREKKESFPLTVTSAQKNPTAFYLCASSVGTTNEKLFFGSGTQLSVL.

This sequence joins TRBV2 and TRBJ2-7; 13 bases are shared with TRBD2. The CDR3 contains 15 residues. Germline V lookup: CDR1 SNHLY, CDR2 FYNNEI. After removal of 6 bases from V and 3 bases from J, the junction contained 5 bases not matched to a gene. CDR3 sequence: CASRLGTSGIYEQYF. CDR3 bases: TGTGCCAGCAGGCTAGGGACTAGCGGGATCTACGAGCAGTACTTC.

The chain links TRBV5-1 to TRBJ2-3; 7 bases agree with TRBD2. Germline V gene lookup returns CDR1 SGHRS and CDR2 YFSETQ. J gave up 0 bases and V 1 base, and 2 bases lay outside the gene matches. This CDR3 is built from 15 residues. The CDR3 nucleotides read TGCGCCAGCAGCTTGCTTAGCGGGAGCACAGATACGCAGTATTTT. Translating it yields CASSLLSGSTDTQYF.

As to this clone: One end of the junction is discordant with germline, which a read error may explain. The sample carries other DNA sequences with the same CDR3. This chain joins TRBV4-2 and TRBJ1-1, with D possibly TRBD1 on 5 matching bases. The length of the CDR3 is 15 residues. Per germline, CDR1 LGHNA and CDR2 YNFKEQ. CDR3 residues: CASSQDRAGNTEAFF. In nucleotides, the CDR3 is TGTGCCAGCAGCCAAGACAGGGCTGGGAACACTGAGGCTTTCTTT.

The rearrangement joins TRBV6-5 to TRBJ1-3, with no clear D. Germline CDR1 reads MNHEY; CDR2 reads SVGAGI. The ends were cut back, 0 bases at V and 0 bases at J, with 6 bases in the middle. The CDR3 sequence is 15 residues long. The CDR3 here is CASSYSASSGNTIYF. The CDR3 nucleotides are TGTGCCAGCAGTTACTCGGCCAGCTCTGGAAACACCATATATTTT.

This sequence joins TRBV6-5 and TRBJ2-1; D perhaps matches TRBD2 (6 bases). Trimming removed 9 bases at V and 7 bases at J, with 16 bases between. The CDR3 is made up of 13 amino acids. Germline values: CDR1 MNHEY, CDR2 SVGAGI. As DNA, the CDR3 is TGTGCCAGTGTTATAGCGGAGACTAATGAGCAGTTCTTC. Encoded protein: CASVIAETNEQFF.

This clone was detected only once. The chain is built from TRBV6-5 and TRBJ1-2, with no clear D. The CDR3 is 14 amino acids. Trimming took off 6 bases at V and 4 bases at J, with 15 bases between the two ends. Germline CDR1 is MNHEY and CDR2 is SVGAGI. This CDR3 reads CASRTIGLLYGYTF. The DNA of the CDR3 is TGTGCCAGCAGAACCATCGGTCTCCTCTATGGCTACACCTTC.

The chain couples TRBV6-5 to TRBJ1-2; D might be TRBD1 (5 bases). Deletions cut 4 bases from V and 2 bases from J, with 11 bases between. Per germline, CDR1 MNHEY and CDR2 SVGAGI. This CDR3 comprises 14 residues. The CDR3 coding sequence is TGTGCCAGCAGTTCCGCGGGACGGAACTATGGCTACACCTTC. Protein product: CASSSAGRNYGYTF.

The V and J genes are TRBV5-6 and TRBJ2-2; possible D gene TRBD2, 5 bases. V gave up 6 bases and J gave up 8 bases, with 8 bases separating them. The CDR3 is made up of 11 amino acids. Germline V lookup: CDR1 SGHDT, CDR2 YYEEEE. The CDR3 nucleotides read TGTGCCAGCACCCGGGATGGGGAGCTGTTTTTT. This translates into CASTRDGELFF.

This clone has only a few counts. V is TRBV6-1 and J is TRBJ2-1, with 14 bases that match TRBD2. V gave up 10 bases and J gave up 9 bases; unmatched junction bases: 11. The germline CDR1 and CDR2 sequences are MNHNS and SASEGT. CDR3 size: 15 residues. CDR3 bases: TGTGCCATCGCCTCTTTAGGACTAGCGGGAGGTGAGCAGTTCTTC. It specifies CAIASLGLAGGEQFF.